These 31 T cell receptor beta chains came from one sample sequenced in a study of STAT5B mutations in CD4+ large granular lymphocyte leukemia. TCRdb's copy holds only in-frame clones and misses some; the assay was immunoSEQ multiplex PCR. The sample contains under 40,000 clones, about 81% of which appear only once. Material: CD4+ T cells from blood buffy coats. These receptors were obtained from a human donor in good health.

The chain joins TRBV7-8 to TRBJ2-3; possibly TRBD1 or TRBD2 for D (5 bases each). The CDR3 contains 15 residues. Germline assignment: CDR1 SGHVS and CDR2 FQNEAQ. Trimming shortened V by 7 bases and J by 6 bases, and 20 bases separated the two germline ends. CDR3 nucleotides: TGTGCCAGCACCCAACGAAGATGGGACCGGGATACGCAGTATTTT. The encoded protein is CASTQRRWDRDTQYF.

The chain couples TRBV10-3 to TRBJ1-1, with D tentatively TRBD1 (5 bases). CDR1 is ENHRY, CDR2 SYGVKD, per germline. Trimming cost V 7 bases and J 5 bases, with 14 bases left between them. The CDR3 contains 13 residues. CDR3 loop: CAITPGGFTEAFF. The CDR3 nucleotides are TGTGCCATCACCCCGGGGGGGTTTACTGAAGCTTTCTTT.

V and J are TRBV29-1 and TRBJ2-5; 10 positions match TRBD1. V dropped 6 bases and J dropped 4; count of bases not matched to a gene: 8. This CDR3 has 14 amino acids. The germline V gene has CDR1 SQVTM and CDR2 ANQGSEA. CDR3 DNA: TGCAGCGTGGGGGACAGGGGTCTCCGAGAGACCCAGTACTTC. Encoded protein: CSVGDRGLRETQYF.

V is TRBV4-2 and J is TRBJ2-5, with D uncertain. CDR1 is LGHNA, CDR2 YNFKEQ, per germline. The CDR3 consists of 14 residues. V was clipped by 0 bases and J by 4 bases, with 9 bases between them. The CDR3 DNA sequence: TGTGCCAGCAGCCAAGATCCGCAACGAGAGACCCAGTACTTC. Its translation: CASSQDPQRETQYF.

V gene TRBV5-4 combines with J gene TRBJ2-3; either TRBD1 or TRBD2 may fit D (5 bases each). The CDR3 has 15 residues. Trimming removed 0 bases at V and 2 bases at J, with 10 bases between. Per the germline V gene, CDR1 is SGHNT and CDR2 is YYREEE (reference sequence). The CDR3 DNA sequence: TGTGCCAGCAGCTTGGGAGGGGCCCCCACAGATACGCAGTATTTT. Amino acid sequence: CASSLGGAPTDTQYF.

V is TRBV28 and J is TRBJ2-5; TRBD1 matches at 10 bases. This CDR3 region has 16 residues. After removal of 8 bases from V and 0 bases from J, the junction contained 9 bases not matched to a gene. CDR1 is MDHEN, CDR2 SYDVKM, per germline. The CDR3 sequence: CASGGRTGGYQETQYF. CDR3 bases: TGTGCCAGCGGGGGGAGGACAGGGGGGTACCAAGAGACCCAGTACTTC.

This sequence joins TRBV7-2 and TRBJ1-6; D call uncertain. The germline CDR1 and CDR2 sequences are SGHTA and FQGNSA. This CDR3 region has 13 residues. Between the trimmed V and J ends, which lost 3 bases and 3 bases, there was a span of 3 bases. CDR3 protein: CASSLVYNSPLHF. In nucleotides, the CDR3 is TGTGCCAGCAGCTTGGTCTATAATTCACCCCTCCACTTT. Full variable domain (remainder filled in from reference TRBV7-2 and TRBJ1-6): GAGVSQSPSNKVTEKGKDVELRCDPISGHTALYWYRQSLGQGLEFLIYFQGNSAPDKSGLPSDRFSAERTGGSVSTLTIQRTQQEDSAVYLCASSLVYNSPLHFGNGTRLTVT.

The chain recombines TRBV7-2 with TRBJ2-7, with 11 bases lining up with TRBD2. Germline V CDR1 and CDR2: SGHTA, FQGNSA. V was pared by 1 base and J by 5 bases, with 10 bases of the junction left unmatched. The CDR3 has 17 residues. This CDR3 reads CASSLGGVLAGGDEQYF. As DNA, the CDR3 is TGTGCCAGCAGCTTAGGAGGTGTTCTAGCGGGGGGTGACGAGCAGTACTTC.

V and J are TRBV28 and TRBJ2-5; weak D call: TRBD1 (5 bases). V was cut by 5 bases and J by 2 bases, with 12 bases left in between. The CDR3 sequence is 14 residues long. CDR1 MDHEN and CDR2 SYDVKM come from the germline V gene. The CDR3 bases are TGTGCCAGCAGTCGACAGCAGGGACAAGAGACCCAGTACTTC. Protein sequence: CASSRQQGQETQYF. The full variable domain, its missing parts supplied by reference TRBV28 and TRBJ2-5, is DVKVTQSSRYLVKRTGEKVFLECVQDMDHENMFWYRQDPGLGLRLIYFSYDVKMKEKGDIPEGYSVSREKKERFSLILESASTNQTSMYLCASSRQQGQETQYFGPGTRLLVL.

This clone was counted a few times. V usage is TRBV2 and J usage is TRBJ1-5; possibly TRBD1 for D (6 bases). The germline gives CDR1 SNHLY, CDR2 FYNNEI. V was cut by 6 bases and J by 5 bases, with 17 bases left in between. CDR3 size: 15 residues. CDR3 coding DNA: TGTGCCAGCAGGGGGTTCCTAGGGGGGTATCAGCCCCAGCATTTT. Protein sequence: CASRGFLGGYQPQHF.

The rearrangement links TRBV18 to TRBJ2-5; 7 bases align to TRBD2. Germline CDR1 is KGHSH and CDR2 is LQKENI. V lost 0 bases and J lost 4; bases outside the gene matches: 5. This CDR3 comprises 15 residues. The CDR3 here is CASSPPGREGETQYF. CDR3 DNA sequence: TGTGCCAGCTCACCACCGGGCAGGGAGGGAGAGACCCAGTACTTC.

This clone was detected once. J is TRBJ2-5 and V is TRBV9, with D perhaps TRBD2 (6 bases). CDR1 and CDR2 from the germline V gene are SGDLS and YYNGEE. Trimming took 2 bases from V and 3 from J, leaving 11 bases between them. CDR3 length equals 14 residues. CDR3 nucleotide sequence: TGTGCCAGCAGCGTTTGGGGGGTGGAAGAGACCCAGTACTTC. Residues: CASSVWGVEETQYF. Looking up the rest from reference TRBV9 and TRBJ2-5 gives the full variable domain: DSGVTQTPKHLITATGQRVTLRCSPRSGDLSVYWYQQSLDQGLQFLIQYYNGEERAKGNILERFSAQQFPDLHSELNLSSLELGDSALYFCASSVWGVEETQYFGPGTRLLVL.

The rearrangement links TRBV9 to TRBJ2-7, with 7 bases fitting TRBD1. Germline CDR1 is SGDLS and CDR2 is YYNGEE. CDR3 size: 16 residues. V was pared by 5 bases and J by 0 bases, with 11 bases of the junction left unmatched. The CDR3, as DNA: TGTGCCAGCAGTTTAACTGGACAGGCGAGCTCCTACGAGCAGTACTTC. It translates to CASSLTGQASSYEQYF.

This sequence joins TRBV7-2 and TRBJ2-1; D gene unclear. V lost 1 base and J lost 11, with 6 bases in between. Germline V CDR1 and CDR2: SGHTA, FQGNSA. This CDR3 is 11 amino acids long. In DNA, the CDR3 is TGTGCCAGCAGCTTAGGCGTACAGCAGTTCTTC. Translating it yields CASSLGVQQFF. Together with reference TRBV7-2 and TRBJ2-1, the CDR3 gives the full variable domain: GAGVSQSPSNKVTEKGKDVELRCDPISGHTALYWYRQSLGQGLEFLIYFQGNSAPDKSGLPSDRFSAERTGGSVSTLTIQRTQQEDSAVYLCASSLGVQQFFGPGTRLTVL.

The chain joins TRBV19 to TRBJ1-2; D ambiguous. Germline assignment: CDR1 LNHDA and CDR2 SQIVND (reference sequence). This CDR3 has 13 amino acids. Trimming removed 7 bases from V and 4 bases from J, with 13 bases in between. CDR3 DNA: TGTGCCAGTAACCCCCAGGCAACCTATGGCTACACCTTC. Its translation: CASNPQATYGYTF.

The chain links TRBV13 to TRBJ1-3, with D possibly TRBD1 on 6 matching bases. This CDR3 has 15 residues. V lost 5 bases to trimming and J lost 0 bases, with 11 bases between them. From germline, CDR1 is PRHDT and CDR2 FYEKMQ (reference sequence). The CDR3 nucleotides read TGTGCCAGCAGCACTGGACAGAGCTCTGGAAACACCATATATTTT. This codes for CASSTGQSSGNTIYF.

The chain couples TRBV7-2 to TRBJ2-3; D unresolved. This CDR3 contains 15 residues. V lost 0 bases, J lost 0 bases, and 7 bases lay in between. CDR1 and CDR2 from the germline V gene are SGHTA and FQGNSA. CDR3 sequence (DNA): TGTGCCAGCAGCTTAGCAACTACTAGCACAGATACGCAGTATTTT. This translates into CASSLATTSTDTQYF.

The rearrangement links TRBV7-8 to TRBJ2-2; 7 bases match TRBD2. The J segment lost 5 bases and the V segment lost 0 bases, leaving 9 bases of the junction unmatched. Germline values: CDR1 SGHVS, CDR2 FQNEAQ. The CDR3 covers 17 residues. CDR3: CASSLAGGGGFTGELFF. In DNA, the CDR3 is TGTGCCAGCAGCTTAGCCGGTGGGGGAGGGTTTACCGGGGAGCTGTTTTTT.

This clone was observed a few times. In DNA, the CDR3 is TGTGCCAGCAGGGTGGGACAGTCTAACTATGGCTACACCTTC. This encodes CASRVGQSNYGYTF. The chain employs TRBV2 and TRBJ1-2; 7 bases fit TRBD1. Germline V gene lookup returns CDR1 SNHLY and CDR2 FYNNEI. This CDR3 comprises 14 residues. V lost 6 bases to trimming and J lost 0 bases; unmatched junction nucleotides: 4.

The V gene is TRBV30, the J gene TRBJ2-1, with 12 bases fitting TRBD2. The germline CDR1 and CDR2 sequences are GTSNPN and SVGIG (reference sequence). Trimming at V came to 4 bases and at J to 3 bases, leaving 4 bases not matched to a gene. The CDR3 has 15 amino acids. CDR3 residues: CAWTSGRALYNEQFF. In nucleotides, the CDR3 is TGTGCCTGGACTAGCGGGAGGGCCCTCTACAATGAGCAGTTCTTC.

This clone was found a few times. The chain is built from TRBV5-4 and TRBJ2-1, with 16 nucleotides matching TRBD2. Per germline, CDR1 SGHNT and CDR2 YYREEE (reference sequence). This CDR3 has 16 amino acids. Germline trimming cut 7 bases from V and 6 bases from J; bases unmatched to any gene: 7. DNA of the CDR3: TGTGCCAGCGGGACTAGCGGGAGGGCCTGGGCCAATGAGCAGTTCTTC. Translating gives CASGTSGRAWANEQFF.

The V and J genes are TRBV27 and TRBJ1-2; D perhaps matches TRBD1 (5 bases). The CDR3 length is 14 residues. V was trimmed by 5 bases and J by 4 bases, leaving 14 bases between them. Germline V CDR1 and CDR2: MNHEY, SMNVEV (reference sequence). CDR3: CASSARAGVYGYTF. The CDR3 DNA follows: TGTGCCAGCAGTGCGCGGGCGGGGGTCTATGGCTACACCTTC.

This clone was recorded only once. V is TRBV2 and J is TRBJ1-1; D uncertain. The germline V gene has CDR1 SNHLY and CDR2 FYNNEI. The CDR3 runs 10 residues. V dropped 8 bases and J dropped 9 bases, with 10 bases sitting between them. The CDR3 bases are TGTGCCAGCCCCGGTTCTCAAGCTTTCTTT. This codes for CASPGSQAFF. Complete variable domain (other parts from reference TRBV2 and TRBJ1-1): EPEVTQTPSHQVTQMGQEVILRCVPISNHLYFYWYRQILGQKVEFLVSFYNNEISEKSEIFDDQFSVERPDGSNFTLKIRSTKLEDSAMYFCASPGSQAFFGQGTRLTVV.

The chain employs TRBV27 and TRBJ1-1; perhaps TRBD1 as D (5 bases). CDR1 is MNHEY and CDR2 is SMNVEV in the germline V gene (reference sequence). The CDR3 is 14 amino acids. Trimming left V 5 bases short and J 3 bases short, with 13 bases between. Here the CDR3 DNA reads TGTGCCAGCAGTACCCAGGGATTTTACACTGAAGCTTTCTTT. As protein: CASSTQGFYTEAFF.

The V gene is TRBV28, the J gene TRBJ2-3, with 9 nucleotides matching TRBD2. This CDR3 spans 19 amino acids. The V gene's germline CDR1 is MDHEN and CDR2 SYDVKM. The trim removed 9 bases at V and 0 bases at J, leaving 19 bases unmatched. The CDR3 nucleotides are TGTGCCAGAGGTCCGGGACTAGCCTACTGGGGGATTAGCACAGATACGCAGTATTTT. Translation: CARGPGLAYWGISTDTQYF.

This clone showed up just once. The chain is built from TRBV6-1 and TRBJ1-3; 7 nucleotides match TRBD1. Losses at the gene ends were 7 bases for V and 4 bases for J; bases not matched to a gene: 7. The V gene's germline CDR1 is MNHNS and CDR2 SASEGT. There are 14 residues in the CDR3. For the CDR3, the DNA is TGTGCCAGCAATGCCGGGACAGCCGGAAACACCATATATTTT. This codes for CASNAGTAGNTIYF.

The rearrangement joins TRBV6-5 to TRBJ2-7; tentative D call: TRBD1 (6 bases). Between the trimmed V and J ends, which lost 2 bases and 2 bases, there was a span of 7 bases. Germline CDR1 reads MNHEY; CDR2 reads SVGAGI. The CDR3 sequence is 13 residues long. The CDR3 region is CASSYGTTYEQYF. CDR3 nucleotides: TGTGCCAGCAGTTACGGGACAACCTACGAGCAGTACTTC.

The chain is built from TRBV4-2 and TRBJ2-1; 12 bases map to TRBD2. The CDR3 covers 22 residues. The germline gives CDR1 LGHNA, CDR2 YNFKEQ. V lost 1 base to trimming and J lost 6 bases; unmatched junction nucleotides: 22. The CDR3 DNA is TGTGCCAGCAGCCAAGGGAGGGGGAGAGACAGGGGACGACTAGCGGGAGCCAATGAGCAGTTCTTC. Protein: CASSQGRGRDRGRLAGANEQFF.

The rearrangement links TRBV7-2 to TRBJ2-5; TRBD1 aligns across 10 bases. J gave up 5 bases and V 2 bases, and 11 bases lay outside the gene matches. Germline CDR1 reads SGHTA; CDR2 reads FQGNSA. This CDR3 is built from 17 residues. As DNA, the CDR3 is TGTGCCAGCAGCTTAATGGCTGCCGGGACAGGGGTTGAGACCCAGTACTTC. Translating gives CASSLMAAGTGVETQYF.

J is TRBJ2-7 and V is TRBV27; D might be TRBD1 (6 bases). Trimming took off 4 bases at V and 2 bases at J, with 12 bases between the two ends. This CDR3 has 14 residues. Germline assignment: CDR1 MNHEY and CDR2 SMNVEV (reference sequence). CDR3 DNA sequence: TGTGCCAGCAGTTATAATCAGGGGACCTACGAGCAGTACTTC. Translation gives CASSYNQGTYEQYF.

V is TRBV2 and J is TRBJ2-6; the D gene is possibly TRBD2 (5 bases). CDR1 is SNHLY and CDR2 is FYNNEI in the germline V gene. This CDR3 contains 14 residues. The V gene lost 7 bases and the J gene lost 0 bases, with 7 bases spanning the gap. CDR3 amino acids: CASKEVSGANVLTF. The CDR3 DNA is TGTGCCAGCAAGGAGGTCTCTGGGGCCAACGTCCTGACTTTC.